The 22 T cell receptor beta chains reported below all come from one sample, sequenced in a study of blood T cell repertoires in COVID-19. Using immunoSEQ multiplex PCR, the repertoire was profiled, and TCRdb retains in-frame clones only, with some absent. The table shows 100,000 or so clones, with 90% to 95% occurring only once. The sequencing sample was made of peripheral blood. The receptors shown here come from a human donor with active COVID-19. The donor label of this sample is uncertain.

The rearrangement links TRBV7-7 to TRBJ2-5, with 8 bases lining up with TRBD1. The CDR3 contains 18 residues. Per the germline V gene, CDR1 is SSHAT and CDR2 is FNYEAQ (reference sequence). The V gene end was trimmed by 5 bases and the J gene end by 4 bases; junction bases not matched to a gene: 18. The CDR3 sequence: CASSPRRGQGTRGETQYF. DNA for the CDR3: TGTGCCAGCAGCCCACGTCGAGGACAGGGTACCCGGGGAGAGACCCAGTACTTC.

V and J are TRBV27 and TRBJ2-3; TRBD1 aligns across 7 bases. Losses at the gene ends were 7 bases for V and 1 base for J; bases not matched to a gene: 5. The CDR3 has 14 amino acids. Germline V gene data show CDR1 as MNHEY and CDR2 as SMNVEV (reference sequence). The CDR3 nucleotides read TGTGCCAGCAAGAGGACAGGAGGCACAGATACGCAGTATTTT. This encodes CASKRTGGTDTQYF.

The chain combines TRBV12-3 or TRBV12-4 with TRBJ1-2, with TRBD1 identical over 7 bases. After removal of 6 bases from V and 5 bases from J, the junction contained 6 bases not matched to a gene. The length of the CDR3 is 13 residues. The CDR3 loop reads CASRLGGQYGYTF. The CDR3 DNA follows: TGTGCCAGCAGGCTCGGGGGACAGTATGGCTACACCTTC.

This chain connects TRBV18 to TRBJ2-7, with 11 bases aligning to TRBD1. J gave up 12 bases and V 2 bases, and 3 bases lay outside the gene matches. The CDR3 has 12 amino acids. Germline V gene data show CDR1 as KGHSH and CDR2 as LQKENI. CDR3 protein: CASSPGQGALYF. The CDR3 DNA is TGTGCCAGCTCACCAGGACAGGGGGCACTGTACTTC.

The chain recombines TRBV11-3 with TRBJ2-5; D call uncertain. Germline-derived CDR1 and CDR2 are SGHNT and YENEEA. The ends were cut back, 3 bases at V and 7 bases at J, with 15 bases in the middle. The CDR3 consists of 14 residues. CDR3 in DNA: TGTGCCAGCAGCTTCTCCCCAGGTGAAGTGACCCAGTACTTC. It codes for CASSFSPGEVTQYF.

V is TRBV19 and J is TRBJ1-1, with 11 bases fitting TRBD1. This CDR3 contains 14 residues. CDR1 is LNHDA, CDR2 SQIVND, per germline (reference sequence). V gave up 7 bases and J gave up 7 bases; unmatched junction bases: 8. The DNA of the CDR3 is TGTGCCAGTACCCGTTACGGGACAGGGGGTGAAGCTTTCTTT. This sequence encodes CASTRYGTGGEAFF.

V and J are TRBV6-4 and TRBJ2-7; 15 nucleotides line up with TRBD2. V trimming: 7 bases; J trimming: 3 bases; junction bases outside the gene matches: 7. The length of the CDR3 is 16 residues. Germline CDR1 is MRHNA and CDR2 is SNTAGT. The CDR3 region is CASTGLAGGQGYEQYF. The CDR3 DNA follows: TGTGCCAGCACGGGACTAGCGGGGGGACAGGGCTACGAGCAGTACTTC.

This clone was recorded only once. This rearrangement joins TRBV5-6 to TRBJ2-2, with TRBD1 identical over 7 bases. J lost 5 bases, V lost 7 bases, and 8 bases had no gene match. There are 14 residues in the CDR3. CDR1 and CDR2 from the germline V gene are SGHDT and YYEEEE. CDR3 residues: CASLDRVRTGELFF. The CDR3 region has the DNA TGTGCCAGCCTAGACAGGGTGCGGACCGGGGAGCTGTTTTTT.

This chain uses TRBV7-2 with TRBJ2-7; unclear D gene. V lost 2 bases, J lost 2 bases, and 4 bases lay in between. Germline V gives CDR1 SGHTA, CDR2 FQGNSA. The CDR3 runs to 12 residues. CDR3 protein: CASSLLPYEQYF. CDR3 coding DNA: TGTGCCAGCAGCTTACTCCCCTACGAGCAGTACTTC.

The chain has TRBV18 and TRBJ2-2, with D possibly being TRBD1 (5 bases). The length of the CDR3 is 15 residues. CDR1 and CDR2 from the germline V gene are KGHSH and LQKENI. V shed 3 bases and J shed 4 bases, with 12 bases lying between them. The CDR3 nucleotides read TGTGCCAGCTCACCCCAAGGGGTCAGCACCGGGGAGCTGTTTTTT. Translating gives CASSPQGVSTGELFF. The variable domain in full, with the rest retrieved from reference TRBV18 and TRBJ2-2, is NAGVMQNPRHLVRRRGQEARLRCSPMKGHSHVYWYRQLPEEGLKFMVYLQKENIIDESGMPKERFSAEFPKEGPSILRIQQVVRGDSAAYFCASSPQGVSTGELFFGEGSRLTVL.

The chain is built from TRBV7-8 and TRBJ1-1; tentatively, D is TRBD1 (6 bases). The V gene's germline CDR1 is SGHVS and CDR2 FQNEAQ. V dropped 3 bases and J dropped 0 bases, with 11 bases sitting between them. CDR3 size: 15 residues. CDR3 sequence (DNA): TGTGCCAGCAGCTTGGTAGGGGGTATGAACACTGAAGCTTTCTTT. Protein product: CASSLVGGMNTEAFF.

The chain has TRBV15 and TRBJ1-5; D unclear. V was shortened by 5 bases and J by 1 base, with 6 bases between the two germline ends. From germline, CDR1 is LNHNV and CDR2 YYDKDF (reference sequence). The CDR3 length is 13 residues. In nucleotides, the CDR3 is TGTGCCACCAGCTCGTTAAGCAATCAGCCCCAGCATTTT. Its translation is CATSSLSNQPQHF. Supplemented by reference TRBV15 and TRBJ1-5, the full variable domain reads DAMVIQNPRYQVTQFGKPVTLSCSQTLNHNVMYWYQQKSSQAPKLLFHYYDKDFNNEADTPDNFQSRRPNTSFCFLDIRSPGLGDTAMYLCATSSLSNQPQHFGDGTRLSIL.

The chain joins TRBV21-1 to TRBJ2-1; the listed D gene, TRBD1, was not tested against the DNA. TRBV21-1 is a documented pseudogene. The CDR3 runs 14 residues. The CDR3 nucleotides read TGTGCCAGCAGCCCGGGACAGGCGACCAATGAGCAGTTCTTC. This encodes CASSPGQATNEQFF.

This sequence joins TRBV28 and TRBJ1-5; unclear D gene. Trimming cost V 1 base and J 2 bases, with 12 bases left between them. The CDR3 spans 16 residues. The germline V gene has CDR1 MDHEN and CDR2 SYDVKM. The CDR3 is CASSLFPGSGNQPQHF. The CDR3 DNA is TGTGCCAGCAGTTTATTCCCCGGGTCGGGCAATCAGCCCCAGCATTTT.

V usage is TRBV24-1 and J usage is TRBJ2-5; a possible D gene is TRBD1 (5 bases). This CDR3 comprises 13 residues. Trimming removed 7 bases at V and 0 bases at J, with 8 bases between. Germline CDR1 reads KGHDR; CDR2 reads SFDVKD. The CDR3 reads CATSDSNQETQYF. CDR3 nucleotides: TGTGCCACCAGCGACAGTAACCAAGAGACCCAGTACTTC.

V and J are TRBV3-1 (or the pseudogene TRBV3-2) and TRBJ1-5, with a possible D match to TRBD1 (5 bases). Germline CDR1 and CDR2: LGHDT and YNNKEL (reference sequence). This CDR3 has 12 amino acids. V was trimmed by 2 bases and J by 9 bases, leaving 8 bases between them. CDR3 region: CASSQTGRPQHF. CDR3 coding DNA: TGTGCCAGCAGCCAAACAGGTCGGCCCCAGCATTTT.

The chain combines TRBV3-1 (or the pseudogene TRBV3-2) with TRBJ2-3; D remains ambiguous. The CDR3 runs to 14 residues. Per germline, CDR1 LGHDT and CDR2 YNNKEL (reference sequence). Trimming cost V 3 bases and J 1 base, with 8 bases left between them. For the CDR3, the DNA is TGTGCCAGCAGCCACCAAGTAGGCACAGATACGCAGTATTTT. Translated: CASSHQVGTDTQYF.

This chain uses TRBV5-1 with TRBJ2-7, with 9 positions matching TRBD1. CDR1 and CDR2 (germline): SGHRS, YFSETQ. The CDR3 consists of 12 residues. The trim removed 10 bases at V and 7 bases at J, leaving 9 bases unmatched. The CDR3 DNA reads as TGCGCCTCCCAAGAGACAGGGGGAGAGCAGTACTTC. Translation: CASQETGGEQYF.

The chain recombines TRBV5-1 with TRBJ2-3; 8 nucleotides align to TRBD2. This CDR3 spans 16 amino acids. J gave up 1 base and V 0 bases, and 4 bases lay outside the gene matches. The V gene's germline CDR1 is SGHRS and CDR2 YFSETQ. The DNA for the CDR3 is TGCGCCAGCAGCTTGGTGAGCGGGGGCGGCACAGATACGCAGTATTTT. Residues: CASSLVSGGGTDTQYF.

CDR3 loop: CASSEGSNQPQHF. The DNA of the CDR3 is TGTGCCAGCAGTGAGGGCAGCAATCAGCCCCAGCATTTT. The chain carries TRBV6-1 and TRBJ1-5; D call uncertain. V lost 3 bases to trimming and J lost 1 base, with 4 bases between them. The CDR3 extends over 13 amino acids. From germline, CDR1 is MNHNS and CDR2 SASEGT.

The rearrangement links TRBV6-5 to TRBJ1-2, with D hard to call. CDR3 length: 14 residues. V was pared by 3 bases and J by 14 bases, with 22 bases between. Germline CDR1 is MNHEY and CDR2 is SVGAGI. The CDR3: CASSYLLPEANVTF. CDR3 sequence (DNA): TGTGCCAGCAGTTATCTCCTTCCCGAGGCAAACGTGACCTTC.

DNA of the CDR3: TGTGCCAGCACCCTGGGGTTCTCGGGGACTGAAGCTTTCTTT. As protein: CASTLGFSGTEAFF. The rearrangement links TRBV11-3 to TRBJ1-1; D remains ambiguous. The V gene lost 7 bases and the J gene lost 5 bases, with 17 bases spanning the gap. Germline CDR1 SGHNT, CDR2 YENEEA. This CDR3 is built from 14 residues.